These T cell receptor beta chains were read from a single sample in a study of shared clonotypes between healthy human individuals. The repertoire was sequenced with immunoSEQ multiplex PCR; TCRdb's copy has only in-frame clones and lacks some. Among about 510,000 clones listed, 90% to 96% were seen once. Specimen: naive CD4+ T cells sorted from blood. These receptors originate from a woman aged 30 to 39 in good health. Each CDR3 is given with its conserved first and last residue. The order of the fields is J gene, clone size, V gene, D gene, CDR3 DNA, CDR3 protein. The D gene is left open where the match is weak. Not every row has a clone size; where given, it reads once, few, many or a size class.

j_call: TRBJ1-2; clone_size: .; v_call: TRBV28; d_call: .; cdr3_nt: TGTGCCAGCAGTTTAAGGTCATCGGGCAGGCCGAACTATGGCTACACCTTC; cdr3_aa: CASSLRSSGRPNYGYTF
j_call: TRBJ2-2; clone_size: once; v_call: TRBV7-2; d_call: TRBD2; cdr3_nt: TGTGCCAGCAGCTGGGGACTAGCGGGAAACACCGGGGAGCTGTTTTTT; cdr3_aa: CASSWGLAGNTGELFF
j_call: TRBJ2-5; clone_size: .; v_call: TRBV2; d_call: .; cdr3_nt: TGTGCCAGCAGTCAAACCGGGCCCCTCGGAGAGACCCAGTACTTC; cdr3_aa: CASSQTGPLGETQYF
j_call: TRBJ2-4; clone_size: .; v_call: TRBV6-1; d_call: .; cdr3_nt: TGTGCCAGCAGTGAAGCGGGTACAGTAGCCAAAAACATTCAGTACTTC; cdr3_aa: CASSEAGTVAKNIQYF
j_call: TRBJ2-7; clone_size: .; v_call: TRBV7-9; d_call: TRBD2; cdr3_nt: TGTGCCAGCAGCTTAGTGACTAGCGGACCCTACGAGCAGTACTTC; cdr3_aa: CASSLVTSGPYEQYF
j_call: TRBJ2-2; clone_size: .; v_call: TRBV29-1; d_call: TRBD2; cdr3_nt: TGCAGCGCTCTACTAGCGGGAGATAACACCGGGGAGCTGTTTTTT; cdr3_aa: CSALLAGDNTGELFF
j_call: TRBJ2-1; clone_size: .; v_call: TRBV5-8; d_call: .; cdr3_nt: TGTGCCAGCAGCTTGGCCTATATCAATGAGCAGTTCTTC; cdr3_aa: CASSLAYINEQFF
j_call: TRBJ1-2; clone_size: .; v_call: TRBV18; d_call: .; cdr3_nt: TGTGCCAGCTCACCCGAAGGAGGGACACCCCGGTATGGCTACACCTTC; cdr3_aa: CASSPEGGTPRYGYTF
j_call: TRBJ1-1; clone_size: .; v_call: TRBV5-1; d_call: .; cdr3_nt: TGCGCCAGCAGCTTTAATGATTACACTGAAGCTTTCTTT; cdr3_aa: CASSFNDYTEAFF
j_call: TRBJ2-3; clone_size: .; v_call: TRBV19; d_call: .; cdr3_nt: TGTGCCAGTAATTACCAGCCACGGGCAGATACGCAGTATTTT; cdr3_aa: CASNYQPRADTQYF
j_call: TRBJ2-7; clone_size: .; v_call: TRBV27; d_call: TRBD2; cdr3_nt: TGTGCCAGCAGTTTATATCCAGCGGGAGCCTACGAGCAGTACTTC; cdr3_aa: CASSLYPAGAYEQYF
j_call: TRBJ1-1; clone_size: .; v_call: TRBV4-1; d_call: .; cdr3_nt: TGCGCCAGCAGCCAAGAGGTGGTAAGAACTGAAGCTTTCTTT; cdr3_aa: CASSQEVVRTEAFF
j_call: TRBJ2-1; clone_size: .; v_call: TRBV7-8; d_call: TRBD2; cdr3_nt: TGTGCCAGCAGCTTGGGGACTAGCGGGAGGGAAGATGAGTTCTTC; cdr3_aa: CASSLGTSGREDEFF
j_call: TRBJ1-1; clone_size: .; v_call: TRBV18; d_call: .; cdr3_nt: TGTGCCAGCTCAGCCAGGGAAATCGGGAACACTGAAGCTTTCTTT; cdr3_aa: CASSAREIGNTEAFF
j_call: TRBJ2-7; clone_size: .; v_call: TRBV28; d_call: .; cdr3_nt: TGTGCCAGCAGTTTAAGGGCCTACGAGCAGTACTTC; cdr3_aa: CASSLRAYEQYF
j_call: TRBJ2-7; clone_size: .; v_call: TRBV5-1; d_call: TRBD2; cdr3_nt: TGCGCCAGCAGCTTGGGCATTAGCGGGAGGGAATACGAGCAGTACTTC; cdr3_aa: CASSLGISGREYEQYF
j_call: TRBJ2-7; clone_size: .; v_call: TRBV6-5; d_call: .; cdr3_nt: TGTGCCAGCACCCCGGGGGTGGCGTACGAGCAGTACTTC; cdr3_aa: CASTPGVAYEQYF
j_call: TRBJ1-5; clone_size: once; v_call: TRBV6-5; d_call: TRBD1; cdr3_nt: TGTGCCAGCAGTGTAGGGAACAGGGGAAATCAGCCCCAGCATTTT; cdr3_aa: CASSVGNRGNQPQHF
j_call: TRBJ2-3; clone_size: .; v_call: TRBV10-3; d_call: .; cdr3_nt: TGTGCCATCAGTGACCCCAGGGTTTCACGTACAGATACGCAGTATTTT; cdr3_aa: CAISDPRVSRTDTQYF
j_call: TRBJ2-5; clone_size: .; v_call: TRBV19; d_call: .; cdr3_nt: TGTGCCAGTAGTATAGTCGGCGGGCTGCTCGTTGTTGAGCAGTACTTC; cdr3_aa: CASSIVGGLLVVEQYF
j_call: TRBJ1-1; clone_size: .; v_call: TRBV27; d_call: .; cdr3_nt: TGTGCCAGCAGTTTACTCCAGGGGAACACTGAAGCTTTCTTT; cdr3_aa: CASSLLQGNTEAFF
j_call: TRBJ1-4; clone_size: .; v_call: TRBV18; d_call: .; cdr3_nt: TGTGCCAGCTCACCACCAATGCAGGGGTCCGTCGCGGGAGCTAATGAAAAACTGTTTTTT; cdr3_aa: CASSPPMQGSVAGANEKLFF
j_call: TRBJ2-1; clone_size: .; v_call: TRBV9; d_call: .; cdr3_nt: TGTGCCAGCAGCTCATCTCCGGTGGGGTTGGGTGAGCAGTTCTTC; cdr3_aa: CASSSSPVGLGEQFF
j_call: TRBJ2-2; clone_size: .; v_call: TRBV7-9; d_call: .; cdr3_nt: TGTGCCAGCAGCCCGAGCAGTGAAGGGGAGCTGTTTTTT; cdr3_aa: CASSPSSEGELFF
j_call: TRBJ2-5; clone_size: .; v_call: TRBV5-1; d_call: TRBD2; cdr3_nt: TGCGCCACCTCCAGGCTAGCGGGAGACCGAGAGACCCAGTACTTC; cdr3_aa: CATSRLAGDRETQYF
j_call: TRBJ2-7; clone_size: .; v_call: TRBV28; d_call: .; cdr3_nt: TGTGCCAGCAGTTACTACCGGGACACCTACGAGCAGTACTTC; cdr3_aa: CASSYYRDTYEQYF
j_call: TRBJ1-1; clone_size: .; v_call: TRBV5-4; d_call: .; cdr3_nt: TGTGCCAGCAGCCCCTATTTAGCCGGGCGAGGCACTGAAGCTTTCTTT; cdr3_aa: CASSPYLAGRGTEAFF
j_call: TRBJ2-7; clone_size: .; v_call: TRBV5-5; d_call: .; cdr3_nt: TGTGCCAGCAGCTTGGGGTCGGGGACCTACGAGCAGTACTTC; cdr3_aa: CASSLGSGTYEQYF
j_call: TRBJ2-5; clone_size: .; v_call: TRBV19; d_call: .; cdr3_nt: TGTGCCAGTAGTACCTATCTAGCGCACGCGCCCGAGACCCAGTACTTC; cdr3_aa: CASSTYLAHAPETQYF
j_call: TRBJ2-7; clone_size: .; v_call: TRBV19; d_call: .; cdr3_nt: TGTGCCAGTCCGGGACCTACTTACGAGCAGTACTTC; cdr3_aa: CASPGPTYEQYF
j_call: TRBJ2-7; clone_size: .; v_call: TRBV19; d_call: TRBD1; cdr3_nt: TGTGCCAGTAGACAAGGACAGGCCTCCTACGAGCAGTACTTC; cdr3_aa: CASRQGQASYEQYF
j_call: TRBJ2-3; clone_size: .; v_call: TRBV28; d_call: TRBD2; cdr3_nt: TGTGCCAGCAGTTCTAGCGGGAGTAGAAAGGGGACAGATACGCAGTATTTT; cdr3_aa: CASSSSGSRKGTDTQYF
j_call: TRBJ1-2; clone_size: .; v_call: TRBV6-5; d_call: .; cdr3_nt: TGTGCCAGCAGCCGTCCTCGCGGAGGCTACACCTTC; cdr3_aa: CASSRPRGGYTF
j_call: TRBJ2-4; clone_size: .; v_call: TRBV5-1; d_call: .; cdr3_nt: TGCGCCAGCAGCTTTCTAGGGATTGCAGAAAAAAACATTCAGTACTTC; cdr3_aa: CASSFLGIAEKNIQYF
j_call: TRBJ2-1; clone_size: .; v_call: TRBV18; d_call: TRBD1; cdr3_nt: TGTGCCAGCTCACCACTTTTTCAAGCGTCAGGGGGAATGAATGAGCAGTTCTTC; cdr3_aa: CASSPLFQASGGMNEQFF
j_call: TRBJ1-1; clone_size: .; v_call: TRBV7-6; d_call: .; cdr3_nt: TGTGCCAGCAGCTTATTCCGGGTGGATATGAACACTGAAGCTTTCTTT; cdr3_aa: CASSLFRVDMNTEAFF
j_call: TRBJ2-1; clone_size: .; v_call: TRBV11-3; d_call: .; cdr3_nt: TGTGCCAGCAGCTTAGTCGGGGGTAACCCTTTGGATGAGCAGTTCTTC; cdr3_aa: CASSLVGGNPLDEQFF